The clone carrying this T cell receptor (beta chain) turned up a few times. What it binds is unknown. Germline V CDR1 and CDR2: SGHVS, FQNEAQ. The CDR3 covers 16 residues. V dropped 9 bases and J dropped 0; count of bases not matched to a gene: 12. Sample time point: new active TB diagnosis, blood taken before or within 7 days of starting treatment. These data belong to a study of T cells in tuberculosis. About the research overall: Samples predate treatment or fall within its first 7 days. Study-level results: Using the GMM-specific repertoire gave around 88% accuracy versus approximately 70% with motifs.

TCRdb's copy holds only in-frame clones and misses some; the assay was immunoSEQ multiplex PCR. In the table there are about 49,000 clones, roughly 96% of which are singletons. Material: PBMCs, obtained at tuberculosis diagnosis. This sequence was found in an adult with tuberculosis. The chain combines TRBV7-8 with TRBJ1-1; 8 bases align to TRBD1. The CDR3: CASFPDRDGMNTEAFF. CDR3 nucleotide sequence: TGTGCCAGTTTCCCGGACAGGGACGGAATGAACACTGAAGCTTTCTTT.